Listed below are T cell receptor beta chains from one sample, sequenced in a study of blood T cell repertoires in COVID-19. Produced via immunoSEQ multiplex PCR; TCRdb's table is partial and in-frame only. The table includes approximately 270,000 clones, 84% detected once. Input material: peripheral blood. The receptors here all came from a person aged 70 to 85 with COVID-19, enrolled during active disease. The CDR3 runs from the conserved cysteine through the conserved F or W. D genes are given only for firm matches. Clone size, where shown, is once, few, many, or a class for clones that have expanded.

j_call: TRBJ2-5; v_call: TRBV15; clone_size: .; d_call: .; cdr3_nt: TGTGCCACCAGCAGAGGAGGACAGCAAGAGACCCAGTACTTC; cdr3_aa: CATSRGGQQETQYF
j_call: TRBJ1-1; v_call: TRBV7-6; clone_size: .; d_call: .; cdr3_nt: TGTGCCAGCAGCTCGTCCAGGCTAAACACTGAAGCTTTCTTT; cdr3_aa: CASSSSRLNTEAFF
j_call: TRBJ1-5; v_call: TRBV27; clone_size: .; d_call: TRBD1; cdr3_nt: TGTGCCAGCAGTAGTGAAGGGACAGGGGTCGGCACCCAGCATTTT; cdr3_aa: CASSSEGTGVGTQHF
j_call: TRBJ1-5; v_call: TRBV3-1/TRBV3-2; clone_size: .; d_call: TRBD1; cdr3_nt: TGTGCCAGCAGCCAAGGAGTCTGTGACAGGGGCCTTAGCAATCAGCCCCAGCATTTT; cdr3_aa: CASSQGVCDRGLSNQPQHF
j_call: TRBJ1-3; v_call: TRBV27; clone_size: .; d_call: TRBD1; cdr3_nt: TGTGCCAGCAGGGCGGACAGGGGGTCTAACACCATATATTTT; cdr3_aa: CASRADRGSNTIYF
j_call: TRBJ1-3; v_call: TRBV6-5; clone_size: .; d_call: .; cdr3_nt: TGTGCCAGCAAGGGGGGGACACACTCTGGAAACACCATATATTTT; cdr3_aa: CASKGGTHSGNTIYF
j_call: TRBJ2-7; v_call: TRBV19; clone_size: .; d_call: TRBD1; cdr3_nt: TGTGCCAGTAGTGTTACAGGGGGCACCGACGAGCAGTACTTC; cdr3_aa: CASSVTGGTDEQYF
j_call: TRBJ2-1; v_call: TRBV10-3; clone_size: once; d_call: TRBD1; cdr3_nt: TGTGCCATCAATTCGGGACAGGGTGGCAATGAGCAGTTCTTC; cdr3_aa: CAINSGQGGNEQFF
j_call: TRBJ1-6; v_call: TRBV28; clone_size: .; d_call: .; cdr3_nt: TGTGCCAGCAGTAGAGGGAGTTCACCCCTCCACTTT; cdr3_aa: CASSRGSSPLHF
j_call: TRBJ2-7; v_call: TRBV30; clone_size: few; d_call: TRBD2; cdr3_nt: TGTGCCTGGAGTCTCCTTCCCGGCGGGAGCTCCTACGAGCAGTACTTC; cdr3_aa: CAWSLLPGGSSYEQYF
j_call: TRBJ2-7; v_call: TRBV9; clone_size: .; d_call: .; cdr3_nt: TGTGCCAGCAGCGTAGGCCCCGGGGACGAGCAGTACTTC; cdr3_aa: CASSVGPGDEQYF
j_call: TRBJ1-4; v_call: TRBV6-2/TRBV6-3; clone_size: .; d_call: TRBD1; cdr3_nt: TGTGCCAGCAGTGCTCAGGGGGCAGATGAAAAACTGTTTTTT; cdr3_aa: CASSAQGADEKLFF
j_call: TRBJ1-4; v_call: TRBV7-8; clone_size: .; d_call: .; cdr3_nt: TGTGCCAGCAGCCCAGGGGAAACTAATGAAAAACTGTTTTTT; cdr3_aa: CASSPGETNEKLFF
j_call: TRBJ1-2; v_call: TRBV18; clone_size: .; d_call: .; cdr3_nt: TGTGCCAGCTCACCACAGGCGGAAGGCCAGGGTGGCTACACCTTC; cdr3_aa: CASSPQAEGQGGYTF
j_call: TRBJ2-3; v_call: TRBV3-1/TRBV3-2; clone_size: .; d_call: TRBD2; cdr3_nt: TGTGCCAGCAGCCAAGCCCTCCGGAGAATAGCGGGGGGTATAGATACGCAGTATTTT; cdr3_aa: CASSQALRRIAGGIDTQYF
j_call: TRBJ1-4; v_call: TRBV7-7; clone_size: .; d_call: TRBD1; cdr3_nt: TGTGCCAGCAGCTACTCGACAGGGCCAACGGAAAAACTGTTTTTT; cdr3_aa: CASSYSTGPTEKLFF
j_call: TRBJ1-2; v_call: TRBV5-1; clone_size: .; d_call: .; cdr3_nt: TGCGCCAGCAGCTCGCGGACTGAGCCGGGCGGCTACACCTTC; cdr3_aa: CASSSRTEPGGYTF
j_call: TRBJ1-5; v_call: TRBV7-9; clone_size: .; d_call: TRBD1; cdr3_nt: TGTGCCAGCAGCCAGGGGGTGGGGGATCGGAATCAGCCCCAGCATTTT; cdr3_aa: CASSQGVGDRNQPQHF
j_call: TRBJ1-2; v_call: TRBV19; clone_size: once; d_call: TRBD1; cdr3_nt: TGTGCCAGTAGTATCTATCCTCAGGGGGCAAGAGGCTACACCTTC; cdr3_aa: CASSIYPQGARGYTF
j_call: TRBJ1-5; v_call: TRBV28; clone_size: .; d_call: .; cdr3_nt: TGTGCCAGCAGTATCGGGGGTCAGCCCCAGCATTTT; cdr3_aa: CASSIGGQPQHF
j_call: TRBJ2-1; v_call: TRBV28; clone_size: .; d_call: TRBD2; cdr3_nt: TGTGCCAGCAGACTTTTGCGACTAGCGGGGGACAATGAGCAGTTCTTC; cdr3_aa: CASRLLRLAGDNEQFF
j_call: TRBJ2-5; v_call: TRBV30; clone_size: .; d_call: TRBD2; cdr3_nt: TGTGCCTGGCGTGGGGCTAGCGGGTTACAAGAGACCCAGTACTTC; cdr3_aa: CAWRGASGLQETQYF
j_call: TRBJ1-3; v_call: TRBV5-6; clone_size: .; d_call: .; cdr3_nt: TGTGCCAGCAGCTTGCCAGGGGCAGAGAGAAACACCATATATTTT; cdr3_aa: CASSLPGAERNTIYF
j_call: TRBJ2-5; v_call: TRBV7-2; clone_size: once; d_call: .; cdr3_nt: TGTGCCAGCAGCTCAAAGGGGGGTGTCGGACTAGTACTTCGGGAGACCCAGTACTTC; cdr3_aa: CASSSKGGVGLVLRETQYF
j_call: TRBJ2-2; v_call: TRBV6-5; clone_size: .; d_call: .; cdr3_nt: TGTGCCAGCAGACTTAACGGGGAGCTGTTTTTT; cdr3_aa: CASRLNGELFF
j_call: TRBJ1-1; v_call: TRBV15; clone_size: .; d_call: .; cdr3_nt: TGTGCCACCAGCAGAGATTATCAGGAAAGCACTGAAGCTTTCTTT; cdr3_aa: CATSRDYQESTEAFF
j_call: TRBJ2-5; v_call: TRBV7-9; clone_size: .; d_call: .; cdr3_nt: TGTGCCAGCAGCCCAGGGGCGTCGTACCAAGAGACCCAGTACTTC; cdr3_aa: CASSPGASYQETQYF
j_call: TRBJ2-1; v_call: TRBV15; clone_size: once; d_call: TRBD2; cdr3_nt: TGTGCCACCAGCAGAGATTCTACTAGCGGGCGCAATGAGCAGTTCTTC; cdr3_aa: CATSRDSTSGRNEQFF
j_call: TRBJ2-7; v_call: TRBV5-1; clone_size: few; d_call: .; cdr3_nt: TGCGCCAGCAGCCTTCAGGGCGGTTCAGGGTACGAGCAGTACTTC; cdr3_aa: CASSLQGGSGYEQYF
j_call: TRBJ2-5; v_call: TRBV18; clone_size: .; d_call: .; cdr3_nt: TGTGCCAGCTCACCAACCCGGGGGCAAGAGACCCAGTACTTC; cdr3_aa: CASSPTRGQETQYF
j_call: TRBJ1-6; v_call: TRBV11-2; clone_size: .; d_call: .; cdr3_nt: TGTGCCAGCAGCTTAAGCGGGCCCCTCCACTTT; cdr3_aa: CASSLSGPLHF
j_call: TRBJ2-2; v_call: TRBV19; clone_size: .; d_call: TRBD1; cdr3_nt: TGTGCCAGTAGTATCCCCCAGGGGGCGGGCACCGGGGAGCTGTTTTTT; cdr3_aa: CASSIPQGAGTGELFF
j_call: TRBJ2-3; v_call: TRBV18; clone_size: .; d_call: TRBD2; cdr3_nt: TGTGCCAGCTCACCTAATAGCGGGGGGGCCTTAGATACGCAGTATTTT; cdr3_aa: CASSPNSGGALDTQYF
j_call: TRBJ2-1; v_call: TRBV6-2/TRBV6-3; clone_size: .; d_call: .; cdr3_nt: TGTGCCAGCAGTCCATTCGTCCGGAGCTCCTACAATGAGCAGTTCTTC; cdr3_aa: CASSPFVRSSYNEQFF
j_call: TRBJ1-4; v_call: TRBV9; clone_size: .; d_call: TRBD1; cdr3_nt: TGTGCCAGCAGCGCTCCAGGACAGGGCATAGAAAAACTGTTTTTT; cdr3_aa: CASSAPGQGIEKLFF
j_call: TRBJ1-1; v_call: TRBV5-8; clone_size: few; d_call: .; cdr3_nt: TGTGCCAGCAGCTTGGTCCGATCGGTGAGAATGAACACTGAAGCTTTCTTT; cdr3_aa: CASSLVRSVRMNTEAFF
j_call: TRBJ1-2; v_call: TRBV7-9; clone_size: .; d_call: TRBD1; cdr3_nt: TGTGCCAGCAGCTTTGGGACAGACTATGGCTACACCTTC; cdr3_aa: CASSFGTDYGYTF
j_call: TRBJ1-2; v_call: TRBV28; clone_size: .; d_call: TRBD1; cdr3_nt: TGTGCCAGCAGTTCGGTTGGACAGGAGACCCTCTATGGCTACACCTTC; cdr3_aa: CASSSVGQETLYGYTF
j_call: TRBJ1-1; v_call: TRBV9; clone_size: .; d_call: .; cdr3_nt: TGTGCCAGCAGGCAAGGGGAGAACACTGAAGCTTTCTTT; cdr3_aa: CASRQGENTEAFF
j_call: TRBJ1-6; v_call: TRBV7-6; clone_size: .; d_call: .; cdr3_nt: TGTGCCAGCAGGTCTGGTGGCTCACCCCTCCACTTT; cdr3_aa: CASRSGGSPLHF
j_call: TRBJ2-1; v_call: TRBV5-1; clone_size: .; d_call: TRBD2; cdr3_nt: TGCGCCAGCAGCCGTGGACTAGCGGGGCGTTTCTACAATGAGCAGTTCTTC; cdr3_aa: CASSRGLAGRFYNEQFF
j_call: TRBJ1-1; v_call: TRBV19; clone_size: .; d_call: .; cdr3_nt: TGTGCCAGTAGTATTAGCAGGGACACTGAAGCTTTCTTT; cdr3_aa: CASSISRDTEAFF
j_call: TRBJ2-5; v_call: TRBV5-4; clone_size: .; d_call: TRBD1; cdr3_nt: TGTGCCAGCAGCGCGGCACAGGGGGCGACCCTACGAGAGACCCAGTACTTC; cdr3_aa: CASSAAQGATLRETQYF
j_call: TRBJ2-3; v_call: TRBV3-1/TRBV3-2; clone_size: .; d_call: .; cdr3_nt: TGTGCCAGCAGCTCCCGGGGGAACACAGATACGCAGTATTTT; cdr3_aa: CASSSRGNTDTQYF
j_call: TRBJ2-5; v_call: TRBV14; clone_size: .; d_call: TRBD2; cdr3_nt: TGTGCCAGCAGCCAAGCCGGGGGGGCCGCCCAGTACTTC; cdr3_aa: CASSQAGGAAQYF
j_call: TRBJ2-7; v_call: TRBV6-6; clone_size: .; d_call: .; cdr3_nt: TGTGCCAGCCGGAGGGCGTACGAGCAGTACTTC; cdr3_aa: CASRRAYEQYF
j_call: TRBJ2-5; v_call: TRBV29-1; clone_size: .; d_call: TRBD1; cdr3_nt: TGCAGCGCCCCGGGACAGTCTGGAGAGACCCAGTACTTC; cdr3_aa: CSAPGQSGETQYF
j_call: TRBJ2-7; v_call: TRBV19; clone_size: .; d_call: TRBD1; cdr3_nt: TGTGCCAGTAGTAACAGGGGGGCCTACGAGCAGTACTTC; cdr3_aa: CASSNRGAYEQYF
j_call: TRBJ2-3; v_call: TRBV2; clone_size: once; d_call: .; cdr3_nt: TGTGCCAGCAGTGAGACAGCCACAGATACGCAGTATTTT; cdr3_aa: CASSETATDTQYF
j_call: TRBJ1-6; v_call: TRBV3-1/TRBV3-2; clone_size: .; d_call: TRBD1; cdr3_nt: TGTGCCATTGGACAGGGTGGTTCTAATTCACCCCTCCACTTT; cdr3_aa: CAIGQGGSNSPLHF
j_call: TRBJ1-2; v_call: TRBV10-3; clone_size: .; d_call: TRBD1; cdr3_nt: TGTGCCACCTCCTTAACAGGGGACTATGGCTACACCTTC; cdr3_aa: CATSLTGDYGYTF
j_call: TRBJ1-1; v_call: TRBV5-1; clone_size: .; d_call: TRBD1; cdr3_nt: TGCGCCAGCAGCTTGGACGGCAGGGGGCACACTGAAGCTTTCTTT; cdr3_aa: CASSLDGRGHTEAFF